This T cell receptor beta chain appears in the sequencing data of a study of blood T cell repertoires in COVID-19. Overall study context: Sample material is recorded as cDNA or gDNA derived from T cells, B-cell-depleted T cells, or PBMCs.

Per germline, CDR1 SGHRS and CDR2 YFSETQ. J was trimmed by 6 bases and V by 4 bases; bases with no gene match: 8. The CDR3 runs to 16 residues. In the authors' methods: It was from reference gene primer amplification that nucleated cell counts were estimated. Using immunoSEQ multiplex PCR, the repertoire was profiled, and TCRdb retains in-frame clones only, with some absent. Clonal size and the V and J genes are those of that table, whereas D and trimming came from the DNA. The sample lists about 99,000 clones; about four fifths were seen once. The sequencing sample was made of peripheral blood. The TCR was taken from a man older than 75 with COVID-19, enrolled during active disease. The chain combines TRBV5-1 with TRBJ1-6; 9 bases line up with TRBD1. CDR3 bases: TGCGCCAGCAGCGTCGGGACAGGGTCGGTTAATTCACCCCTCCACTTT. Residues: CASSVGTGSVNSPLHF.